What follows are 22 T cell receptor beta chains derived from one specimen sequenced in a study of blood T cell repertoires in COVID-19. Clones were read by immunoSEQ multiplex PCR, and TCRdb kept only the in-frame ones, dropping some. This sample yields some 75,000 clones, of which approximately 90% are seen a single time; around 2.7% belongs to the top ten. Sequences were obtained from peripheral blood. Receptors were obtained from a man between 70 and 80 years old with active or convalescent COVID-19.

This chain joins TRBV7-8 and TRBJ2-5, with TRBD1 matching over 8 bases. In germline, CDR1 is SGHVS, CDR2 FQNEAQ. There are 15 residues in the CDR3. After removal of 3 bases from V and 4 bases from J, the junction contained 7 bases not matched to a gene. CDR3 DNA sequence: TGTGCCAGCAGCTTTCAGGGGGCGCGGGGAGAGACCCAGTACTTC. This encodes CASSFQGARGETQYF. Drawing the rest from reference TRBV7-8 and TRBJ2-5, the complete variable domain is GAGVSQSPRYKVAKRGQDVALRCDPISGHVSLFWYQQALGQGPEFLTYFQNEAQLDKSGLPSDRFFAERPEGSVSTLKIQRTQQEDSAVYLCASSFQGARGETQYFGPGTRLLVL.

The rearrangement uses TRBV11-2 and TRBJ2-3; D gene ambiguous. Germline CDR1 reads SGHAT; CDR2 reads FQNNGV. The CDR3 extends over 11 amino acids. V dropped 4 bases and J dropped 4 bases, with 3 bases sitting between them. DNA for the CDR3: TGTGCCAGCAGCTCTGCAGATACGCAGTATTTT. Its translation is CASSSADTQYF. Using reference TRBV11-2 and TRBJ2-3 for the parts outside the CDR3, the full variable domain is EAGVAQSPRYKIIEKRQSVAFWCNPISGHATLYWYQQILGQGPKLLIQFQNNGVVDDSQLPKDRFSAERLKGVDSTLKIQPAKLEDSAVYLCASSSADTQYFGPGTRLTVL.

This clone was seen a single time. The chain couples TRBV5-4 to TRBJ2-2; a weak D match, TRBD1 (5 bases). The germline V gene has CDR1 SGHNT and CDR2 YYREEE (reference sequence). Trimming shortened V by 1 base and J by 6 bases, and 7 bases separated the two germline ends. The CDR3 has 13 amino acids. DNA of the CDR3: TGTGCCAGCAGCTTGTTGGGGCCCGGGGAGCTGTTTTTT. Translating gives CASSLLGPGELFF. Complete variable domain (other parts from reference TRBV5-4 and TRBJ2-2): ETGVTQSPTHLIKTRGQQVTLRCSSQSGHNTVSWYQQALGQGPQFIFQYYREEENGRGNFPPRFSGLQFPNYSSELNVNALELDDSALYLCASSLLGPGELFFGEGSRLTVL.

This chain joins TRBV21-1 and TRBJ1-1. TRBV21-1 represents a pseudogene. This CDR3 region has 17 residues. CDR3 in amino acids: CASSKARLRVEGPEAFF. The CDR3, as DNA: TGTGCCAGCAGCAAAGCTAGACTAAGGGTGGAGGGGCCTGAAGCTTTCTTT.

The gene calls are TRBV11-3 and TRBJ2-1; 7 nucleotides match TRBD2. The CDR3 is made up of 16 amino acids. The germline gives CDR1 SGHNT, CDR2 YENEEA. V lost 1 base, J lost 0 bases, and 3 bases stayed unmatched. As DNA, the CDR3 is TGTGCCAGCAGCTTAGGTTCGGGAGGCTCCTACAATGAGCAGTTCTTC. It yields the protein CASSLGSGGSYNEQFF. Based on the CDR3 plus reference TRBV11-3 and TRBJ2-1, the full variable domain is EAGVVQSPRYKIIEKKQPVAFWCNPISGHNTLYWYLQNLGQGPELLIRYENEEAVDDSQLPKDRFSAERLKGVDSTLKIQPAELGDSAVYLCASSLGSGGSYNEQFFGPGTRLTVL.

This clone was seen a single time. This chain joins TRBV15 and TRBJ1-2, with a possible D match to TRBD1 (6 bases). The V gene lost 10 bases and the J gene lost 4 bases, with 16 bases spanning the gap. CDR1 is LNHNV, CDR2 YYDKDF, per germline (reference sequence). CDR3 size: 13 residues. The CDR3 loop is CAISRGAAYGYTF. The DNA for the CDR3 is TGTGCCATCTCTCGGGGGGCGGCCTATGGCTACACCTTC. The full variable domain, completed using reference TRBV15 and TRBJ1-2, is DAMVIQNPRYQVTQFGKPVTLSCSQTLNHNVMYWYQQKSSQAPKLLFHYYDKDFNNEADTPDNFQSRRPNTSFCFLDIRSPGLGDTAMYLCAISRGAAYGYTFGSGTRLTVV.

The chain recombines TRBV2 with TRBJ2-3; no firm D call. This CDR3 has 14 amino acids. The germline gives CDR1 SNHLY, CDR2 FYNNEI. V was trimmed by 8 bases and J by 0 bases, leaving 12 bases between them. In DNA, the CDR3 is TGTGCCAGCGGGCGCAGTCCTAGCACAGATACGCAGTATTTT. Its protein product is CASGRSPSTDTQYF.

The CDR3 is CASSGLAGVDTQYF. The DNA of the CDR3 is TGTGCCAGCAGCGGACTAGCGGGGGTGGATACGCAGTATTTT. The J gene is TRBJ2-3, the V gene TRBV27; 13 bases map to TRBD2. Germline trimming cut 6 bases from V and 6 bases from J; bases unmatched to any gene: 3. This CDR3 comprises 14 residues. From germline, CDR1 is MNHEY and CDR2 SMNVEV (reference sequence).

The CDR3 loop reads CASSLVASTDTQYF. DNA for the CDR3: TGCGCCAGCAGCTTGGTGGCTAGCACAGATACGCAGTATTTT. The chain couples TRBV5-1 to TRBJ2-3; D is ambiguous. The ends were cut back, 0 bases at V and 0 bases at J, with 5 bases in the middle. Looked up from germline, CDR1 is SGHRS and CDR2 is YFSETQ. The CDR3 loop spans 14 amino acids.

The chain is built from TRBV10-2 and TRBJ1-2, with 8 bases aligning to TRBD1. V dropped 0 bases and J dropped 7; count of bases not matched to a gene: 4. Germline values: CDR1 WSHSY, CDR2 SAAADI. This CDR3 region has 14 residues. In nucleotides, the CDR3 is TGCGCCAGCAGTGAGTCACCTACAGGGGGTGGCTACACCTTC. Its translation: CASSESPTGGGYTF.

This chain links TRBV30 with TRBJ2-3, with TRBD1 matching 7 bases. The germline gives CDR1 GTSNPN, CDR2 SVGIG (reference sequence). The CDR3 runs to 13 residues. The J segment lost 6 bases and the V segment lost 3 bases, leaving 6 bases of the junction unmatched. CDR3 coding DNA: TGTGCCTGGAGCCGCGACAGGGATGATACGCAGTATTTT. It specifies CAWSRDRDDTQYF.

This chain connects TRBV24-1 to TRBJ2-3, with TRBD1 identical over 10 bases. The germline V gene encodes CDR1 KGHDR and CDR2 SFDVKD. The J segment lost 3 bases and the V segment lost 2 bases, leaving 4 bases of the junction unmatched. There are 16 residues in the CDR3. CDR3 DNA sequence: TGTGCCACCAGTGATTCGAGGACAGGGGGGACAGATACGCAGTATTTT. It codes for CATSDSRTGGTDTQYF.

The gene calls are TRBV15 and TRBJ1-3, with a tentative D call TRBD1 (5 bases). CDR1 is LNHNV, CDR2 YYDKDF, per germline (reference sequence). Trimming removed 3 bases at V and 0 bases at J, with 12 bases between. This CDR3 is built from 16 residues. Here the CDR3 reads CATSSPRDTSGNTIYF. The CDR3 coding sequence is TGTGCCACCAGCAGCCCCAGGGATACCTCTGGAAACACCATATATTTT.

The V call is TRBV6-5, the J call TRBJ2-5, with TRBD1 matching 7 bases. Germline V lookup: CDR1 MNHEY, CDR2 SVGAGI. V lost 6 bases, J lost 7 bases, and 8 bases stayed unmatched. The CDR3 extends over 13 amino acids. This CDR3 is CASRFDRAGTQYF. DNA for the CDR3: TGTGCCAGCAGGTTCGACAGGGCCGGGACCCAGTACTTC.

CDR3: CASSSLALRGYTF. Here the CDR3 DNA reads TGTGCCAGCAGTTCCCTCGCGTTGAGGGGCTACACCTTC. The chain combines TRBV27 with TRBJ1-2; D is uncertain. CDR3 length equals 13 residues. Germline values: CDR1 MNHEY, CDR2 SMNVEV (reference sequence). The germline V and J ends were trimmed by 4 bases and 8 bases, with 14 bases remaining between them.

This chain links TRBV15 with TRBJ2-7; 8 bases match TRBD1. With 3 bases clipped from V and 5 bases from J, the junction kept 6 bases outside the gene matches. In germline, CDR1 is LNHNV, CDR2 YYDKDF (reference sequence). This CDR3 has 14 residues. CDR3 in amino acids: CATSRGDRINEQYF. CDR3 nucleotide sequence: TGTGCCACCAGCAGGGGGGACAGGATCAACGAGCAGTACTTC.

The rearrangement links TRBV6-5 to TRBJ1-1, with 8 positions matching TRBD1. The CDR3 has 16 amino acids. CDR1 is MNHEY and CDR2 is SVGAGI in the germline V gene. Germline trimming cut 0 bases from V and 4 bases from J; bases unmatched to any gene: 7. CDR3 in DNA: TGTGCCAGCAGTTACTCGCCTAGAGACAGGGGCACTGAAGCTTTCTTT. Residues: CASSYSPRDRGTEAFF.

This sequence joins TRBV7-9 and TRBJ2-2; no firm D call. This CDR3 comprises 12 residues. Trimming took off 4 bases at V and 6 bases at J, with 6 bases between the two ends. Germline V gives CDR1 SEHNR, CDR2 FQNEAQ (reference sequence). CDR3 loop: CASSSSPGELFF. The CDR3 nucleotides read TGTGCCAGCAGCTCCTCCCCCGGGGAGCTGTTTTTT.

This clone was observed a single time. This chain links TRBV6-5 with TRBJ1-2; D gene ambiguous. CDR1 is MNHEY, CDR2 SVGAGI, per germline. The germline V and J ends were trimmed by 7 bases and 4 bases, with 10 bases remaining between them. The CDR3 consists of 12 residues. The CDR3 region has the DNA TGTGCCAGCAACGAGGGATTCTATGGCTACACCTTC. It is translated as CASNEGFYGYTF.

This clone was recorded once. The chain joins TRBV7-9 to TRBJ2-1; D is ambiguous. Germline CDR1 reads SEHNR; CDR2 reads FQNEAQ (reference sequence). The V end lost 3 bases, the J end lost 10 bases, and 7 bases lay between the germline ends. CDR3 length equals 11 residues. DNA for the CDR3: TGTGCCAGCAGCTTCGTACAGGAGCAGTTCTTC. Encoded protein: CASSFVQEQFF.

J is TRBJ2-1 and V is TRBV29-1; tentatively, D is TRBD2 (6 bases). Trimming stripped 6 bases from V and 5 bases from J, with 11 bases between. The CDR3 extends over 12 amino acids. Germline loops: CDR1 SQVTM, CDR2 ANQGSEA. The CDR3 here is CSVAPGDNEQFF. In DNA, the CDR3 is TGCAGCGTCGCTCCGGGAGACAATGAGCAGTTCTTC.

V usage is TRBV27 and J usage is TRBJ2-1, with 7 bases identical to TRBD2. The CDR3 is made up of 14 amino acids. CDR1 and CDR2 from the germline V gene are MNHEY and SMNVEV (reference sequence). The V gene end was trimmed by 5 bases and the J gene end by 5 bases; junction bases not matched to a gene: 6. The CDR3 DNA sequence: TGTGCCAGCAGTCCCCGCGGGGGTCACAATGAGCAGTTCTTC. It specifies CASSPRGGHNEQFF.